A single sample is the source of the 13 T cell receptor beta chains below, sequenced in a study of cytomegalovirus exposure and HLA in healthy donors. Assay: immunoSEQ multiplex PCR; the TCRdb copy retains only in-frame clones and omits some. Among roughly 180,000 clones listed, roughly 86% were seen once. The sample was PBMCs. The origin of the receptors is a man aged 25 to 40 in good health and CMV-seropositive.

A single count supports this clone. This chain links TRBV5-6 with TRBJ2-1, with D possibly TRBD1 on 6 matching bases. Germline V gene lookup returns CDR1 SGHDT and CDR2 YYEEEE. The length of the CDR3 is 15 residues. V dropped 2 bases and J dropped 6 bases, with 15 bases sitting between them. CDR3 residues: CASSLGQGFPNEQFF. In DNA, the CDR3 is TGTGCCAGCAGCTTAGGCCAGGGGTTTCCCAATGAGCAGTTCTTC.

The CDR3 here is CASSERLAGGYEQFF. CDR3 sequence (DNA): TGTGCCAGCAGTGAACGGCTAGCGGGAGGGTATGAGCAGTTCTTC. This sequence joins TRBV6-4 and TRBJ2-1; TRBD2 matches at 12 bases. CDR3 length: 15 amino acids. The germline V gene encodes CDR1 MRHNA and CDR2 SNTAGT. Trimming at V came to 3 bases and at J to 8 bases, leaving 5 bases not matched to a gene.

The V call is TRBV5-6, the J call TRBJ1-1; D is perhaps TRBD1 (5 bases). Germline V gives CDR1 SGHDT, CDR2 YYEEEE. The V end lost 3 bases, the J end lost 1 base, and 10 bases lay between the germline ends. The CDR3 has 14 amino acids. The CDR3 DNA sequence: TGTGCCAGCAGCTCGCGGGGCCCGAACACTGAAGCTTTCTTT. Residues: CASSSRGPNTEAFF.

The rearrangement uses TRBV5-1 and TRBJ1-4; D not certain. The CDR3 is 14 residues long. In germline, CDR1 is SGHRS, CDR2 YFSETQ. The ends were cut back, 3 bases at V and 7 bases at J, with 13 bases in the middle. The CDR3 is CASSSTTSSEKLFF. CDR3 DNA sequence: TGCGCCAGCAGCTCTACAACCTCGAGTGAAAAACTGTTTTTT.

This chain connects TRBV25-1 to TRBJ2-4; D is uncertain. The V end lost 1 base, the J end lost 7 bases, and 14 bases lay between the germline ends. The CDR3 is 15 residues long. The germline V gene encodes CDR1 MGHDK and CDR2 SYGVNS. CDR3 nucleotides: TGTGCCAGCAGTGAATTTGGTGGGTCGGAGAACATTCAGTACTTC. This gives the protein CASSEFGGSENIQYF.

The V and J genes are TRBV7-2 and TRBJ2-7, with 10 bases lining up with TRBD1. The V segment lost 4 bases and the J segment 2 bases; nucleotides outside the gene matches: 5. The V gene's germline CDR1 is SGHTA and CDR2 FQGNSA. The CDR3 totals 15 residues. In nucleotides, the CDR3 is TGTGCCAGCAGCTCAGGGGGACAGGGGCCCTACGAGCAGTACTTC. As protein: CASSSGGQGPYEQYF.

The CDR3 DNA reads TGCGCCAGCAGCTTTAGCGGGGGCTATGGCTACACCTTC. This encodes CASSFSGGYGYTF. The chain is built from TRBV5-1 and TRBJ1-2; a possible D gene is TRBD1 (5 bases). This CDR3 comprises 13 residues. Trimming removed 2 bases at V and 4 bases at J, with 9 bases between. CDR1 and CDR2 from the germline V gene are SGHRS and YFSETQ. Supplemented by reference TRBV5-1 and TRBJ1-2, the full variable domain reads KAGVTQTPRYLIKTRGQQVTLSCSPISGHRSVSWYQQTPGQGLQFLFEYFSETQRNKGNFPGRFSGRQFSNSRSEMNVSTLELGDSALYLCASSFSGGYGYTFGSGTRLTVV.

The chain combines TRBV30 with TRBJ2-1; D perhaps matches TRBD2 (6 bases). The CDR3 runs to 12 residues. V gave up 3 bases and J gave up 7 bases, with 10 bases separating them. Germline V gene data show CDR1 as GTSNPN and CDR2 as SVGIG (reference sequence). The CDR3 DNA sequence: TGTGCCTGGAGCCAAAGCGGGAATGAGCAGTTCTTC. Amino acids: CAWSQSGNEQFF.

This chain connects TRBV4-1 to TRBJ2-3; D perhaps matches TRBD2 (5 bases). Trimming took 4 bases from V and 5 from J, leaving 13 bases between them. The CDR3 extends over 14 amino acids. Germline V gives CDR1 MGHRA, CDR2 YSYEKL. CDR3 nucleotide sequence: TGCGCCAGCAGCCTAGGACTGGCCGAAGATACGCAGTATTTT. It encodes CASSLGLAEDTQYF.

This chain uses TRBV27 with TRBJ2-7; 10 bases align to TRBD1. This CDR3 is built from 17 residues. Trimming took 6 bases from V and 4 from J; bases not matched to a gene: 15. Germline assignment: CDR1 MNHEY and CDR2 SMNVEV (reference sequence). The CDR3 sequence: CASRSLVGGQGIYEQYF. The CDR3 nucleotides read TGTGCCAGCAGAAGTCTCGTGGGGGGACAGGGGATATACGAGCAGTACTTC.

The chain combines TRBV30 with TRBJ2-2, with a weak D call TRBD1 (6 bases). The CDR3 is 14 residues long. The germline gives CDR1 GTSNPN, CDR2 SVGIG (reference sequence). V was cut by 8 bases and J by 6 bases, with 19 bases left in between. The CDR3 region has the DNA TGTGCCACGGACAGAGGAAGCTTCGCCGGGGAGCTGTTTTTT. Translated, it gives CATDRGSFAGELFF. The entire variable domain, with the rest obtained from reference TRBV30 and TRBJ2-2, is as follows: SQTIHQWPATLVQPVGSPLSLECTVEGTSNPNLYWYRQAAGRGLQLLFYSVGIGQISSEVPQNLSASRPQDRQFILSSKKLLLSDSGFYLCATDRGSFAGELFFGEGSRLTVL.

The DNA of the CDR3 is TGTGCCAGCAGTCCCCGGAGGCTCGAGGATTCACCCCTCCACTTT. Protein: CASSPRRLEDSPLHF. The chain employs TRBV6-6 and TRBJ1-6; D gene uncertain. The germline V gene has CDR1 MNHNY and CDR2 SVGAGI (reference sequence). V lost 5 bases, J lost 8 bases, and 16 bases lay in between. The CDR3 extends over 15 amino acids.

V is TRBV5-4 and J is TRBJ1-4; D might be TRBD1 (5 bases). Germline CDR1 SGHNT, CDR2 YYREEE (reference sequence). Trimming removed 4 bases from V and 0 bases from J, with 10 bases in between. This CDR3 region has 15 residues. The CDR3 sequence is CASSRDASTNEKLFF. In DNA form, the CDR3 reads TGTGCCAGCAGCAGGGACGCCTCAACTAATGAAAAACTGTTTTTT.